The rows below give T cell receptor beta chains drawn from one sample of a study of regulatory T cells in long-lasting Graves disease. TCRdb ran MiXCR on the multiplex PCR reads and lists one entry per CDR3 protein. The sample carries around 450,000 distinct CDR3 sequences, more than 13% recorded once. These data also featured in a second study, about T cells in Graves' hyperthyroidism and ophthalmopathy.

The sequencing used peripheral blood mononuclear cells (PBMCs), collected at new diagnosis, from a patient treated with antithyroid drugs. These receptors all come from a woman in her twenties or thirties with Graves disease. Each CDR3 is given with its conserved first and last residue. Fields, in order: CDR3 protein, CDR3 DNA, D gene, V gene, clone size, J gene, CDR3 length. D genes are given only for firm matches. Clone size is stated in some rows and not others, as once, few, many or a class when expanded.

CAWSINTDTQYF	TGTGCCTGGAGTATTAACACAGATACGCAGTATTTT	-	TRBV30	many	TRBJ2-3	12
CASSFQQGAKTGELFF	TGTGCCAGCAGTTTCCAACAGGGGGCAAAAACCGGGGAGCTGTTTTTT	TRBD1	TRBV7-2	-	TRBJ2-2	16
CASRDSGADTGELFF	TGTGCCAGCAGGGACAGTGGGGCGGACACCGGGGAGCTGTTTTTT	-	TRBV7-9	-	TRBJ2-2	15
CASSSSGSTAQFYGYTF	TGTGCCAGCAGCTCCTCTGGGTCGACAGCCCAATTCTATGGCTACACCTTC	-	TRBV7-9	few	TRBJ1-2	17
CASSYSGGLSDTQYF	TGTGCCAGCAGTTACTCCGGGGGCTTATCAGATACGCAGTATTTT	-	TRBV6-5	many	TRBJ2-3	15
CSARPGLAGEMSRFF	TGCAGTGCTAGACCGGGACTAGCGGGAGAAATGTCGCGGTTCTTC	TRBD2	TRBV20-1	many	TRBJ2-1	15
CASSYGIVYNEQFF	TGCGCCAGCAGCTATGGGATCGTCTACAATGAGCAGTTCTTC	-	TRBV5-1	many	TRBJ2-1	14
CSGPGADGYTF	TGCAGTGGCCCAGGGGCCGATGGCTACACCTTC	-	TRBV20-1	-	TRBJ1-2	11
CSVGDLQETQYF	TGCAGCGTGGGGGACCTTCAAGAGACCCAGTACTTC	-	TRBV29-1	-	TRBJ2-5	12
CASSRRLAVTDTQYF	TGTGCCAGCAGCCGCCGACTAGCGGTGACAGATACGCAGTATTTT	TRBD2	TRBV3-1	-	TRBJ2-3	15
CASSIDSSYEQYF	TGTGCCAGCAGTATTGACAGCTCCTACGAGCAGTACTTC	-	TRBV2	many	TRBJ2-7	13
CASTRGGGDEKLFF	TGTGCCAGCACCCGCGGGGGGGGGGATGAAAAACTGTTTTTT	-	TRBV3-1	many	TRBJ1-4	14
CASGTQSGQPQHF	TGTGCTAGTGGCACCCAGTCGGGTCAGCCCCAGCATTTT	-	TRBV12-5	many	TRBJ1-5	13
CASSAGNTEAFF	TGTGCCAGCAGCGCTGGGAACACTGAAGCTTTCTTT	-	TRBV5-6	-	TRBJ1-1	12
CASSQFNRGGLAFF	TGTGCCAGCAGCCAATTCAACAGGGGGGGATTGGCTTTCTTT	TRBD1	TRBV3-1	many	TRBJ1-1	14
CASSSGRMSSYNEQFF	TGTGCCAGCAGCTCAGGACGGATGAGCTCCTACAATGAGCAGTTCTTC	-	TRBV5-6	many	TRBJ2-1	16
CASSLGLTGGAGTEAFF	TGTGCCAGCAGCTTGGGCCTGACAGGGGGCGCGGGCACTGAAGCTTTCTTT	TRBD1	TRBV7-9	many	TRBJ1-1	17
CASSSHSGSTYNEQFF	TGTGCCAGCAGCTCTCATAGCGGGAGCACGTATAATGAGCAGTTCTTC	TRBD2	TRBV9	-	TRBJ2-1	16
CSVLGQGGTGELFF	TGCAGCGTCCTAGGACAGGGTGGCACCGGGGAGCTGTTTTTT	TRBD1	TRBV29-1	few	TRBJ2-2	14
CSASGASTDTQYF	TGCAGTGCTAGTGGGGCAAGCACAGATACGCAGTATTTT	-	TRBV20-1	many	TRBJ2-3	13
CASSPGQDWQPQHF	TGTGCCAGCAGCCCAGGACAGGATTGGCAGCCCCAGCATTTT	TRBD1	TRBV7-8	many	TRBJ1-5	14
CASSLGEGWAAGANVLTF	TGTGCCAGCAGCTTAGGGGAGGGATGGGCAGCTGGGGCCAACGTCCTGACTTTC	TRBD2	TRBV7-2	once	TRBJ2-6	18
CASSAHTGGNEQFF	TGTGCCAGCAGCGCCCATACGGGGGGGAATGAGCAGTTCTTC	TRBD2	TRBV9	-	TRBJ2-1	14
CASSHLTDTQYF	TGTGCCAGCAGCCACCTCACAGATACGCAGTATTTT	-	TRBV3-1	many	TRBJ2-3	12
CAISESQGKAFF	TGTGCCATCAGTGAGTCACAGGGGAAAGCTTTCTTT	TRBD1	TRBV10-3	many	TRBJ1-1	12